What follows are 32 T cell receptor beta chains derived from one specimen sequenced in a study of blood T cell repertoires in COVID-19. Here immunoSEQ multiplex PCR was the method, and the copy in TCRdb shows in-frame clones only, minus some. The table includes roughly 250,000 clones, approximately 86% detected once. Sequencing was done on a sample of peripheral blood. These TCRs come from a woman of 80 years or more with active or convalescent COVID-19.

This sequence joins TRBV19 and TRBJ1-5; D unresolved. With 5 bases removed from V and 6 bases from J, the gap between germline ends came to 17 bases. The germline gives CDR1 LNHDA, CDR2 SQIVND (reference sequence). This CDR3 has 15 residues. CDR3 protein: CASSPRQVVSQPQHF. In DNA form, the CDR3 reads TGTGCCAGTAGTCCTCGTCAGGTAGTAAGTCAGCCCCAGCATTTT.

The chain joins TRBV12-5 to TRBJ1-1; possibly TRBD1 for D (5 bases). Germline assignment: CDR1 LGHNT and CDR2 FRNRAP. The CDR3 sequence is 14 residues long. The germline V and J ends were trimmed by 5 bases and 7 bases, with 17 bases remaining between them. CDR3: CASGDFGGLGEAFF. The DNA of the CDR3 is TGTGCTAGTGGTGATTTCGGGGGATTAGGTGAAGCTTTCTTT.

This clone showed up just a few times. The genes are TRBV14 and TRBJ2-1; 9 nucleotides line up with TRBD1. The CDR3 loop spans 15 amino acids. V shed 0 bases and J 3 bases; nucleotides not matched to a gene: 0. The V gene's germline CDR1 is SGHDN and CDR2 FVKESK. The CDR3 DNA reads TGTGCCAGCAGCCAAGAGGACAGGGGCTACAATGAGCAGTTCTTC. Amino acid sequence: CASSQEDRGYNEQFF.

The chain is built from TRBV6-1 and TRBJ2-3; TRBD1 might be the D (5 bases). The ends were cut back, 4 bases at V and 2 bases at J, with 19 bases in the middle. Per germline, CDR1 MNHNS and CDR2 SASEGT. The CDR3 has 17 residues. The CDR3 protein is CASSAATVRVATDTQYF. Written as DNA, the CDR3 is TGTGCCAGCAGTGCTGCGACAGTTCGGGTTGCCACAGATACGCAGTATTTT.

The genes are TRBV6-5 and TRBJ2-1, with 8 bases that match TRBD1. The V gene end was trimmed by 5 bases and the J gene end by 3 bases; junction bases not matched to a gene: 3. CDR1 MNHEY and CDR2 SVGAGI come from the germline V gene. The CDR3 sequence is 14 residues long. The CDR3 region is CASSQGTGYNEQFF. CDR3 coding DNA: TGTGCCAGCAGTCAGGGGACAGGCTACAATGAGCAGTTCTTC.

The sample holds one count of this clone. The chain has TRBV18 and TRBJ1-1, with D possibly being TRBD1 (5 bases). The V and J ends lost 4 bases and 2 bases respectively, with 5 bases between them. Germline V lookup: CDR1 KGHSH, CDR2 LQKENI. This CDR3 spans 12 amino acids. The CDR3 bases are TGTGCCAGCTCACGGACAAACACTGAAGCTTTCTTT. Translating gives CASSRTNTEAFF.

This chain connects TRBV5-6 to TRBJ1-5; a weak D match, TRBD1 (5 bases). The CDR3 loop spans 14 amino acids. CDR1 and CDR2 from the germline V gene are SGHDT and YYEEEE. Trimming left V 3 bases short and J 7 bases short, with 14 bases between. The CDR3 is CASSWRGGDQPQHF. CDR3 bases: TGTGCCAGCAGCTGGCGTGGGGGGGACCAGCCCCAGCATTTT. Combining the CDR3 with reference TRBV5-6 and TRBJ1-5 gives the whole variable domain DAGVTQSPTHLIKTRGQQVTLRCSPKSGHDTVSWYQQALGQGPQFIFQYYEEEERQRGNFPDRFSGHQFPNYSSELNVNALLLGDSALYLCASSWRGGDQPQHFGDGTRLSIL.

The genes are TRBV18 and TRBJ1-5; tentative D call: TRBD1 (5 bases). Germline loops: CDR1 KGHSH, CDR2 LQKENI. The CDR3 contains 16 residues. Trimming took 1 base from V and 1 from J, leaving 11 bases between them. CDR3 DNA: TGTGCCAGCTCACCACTGCGGGGGTCGAGCAATCAGCCCCAGCATTTT. Amino acids: CASSPLRGSSNQPQHF.

The chain couples TRBV24-1 to TRBJ1-5; 7 nucleotides agree with TRBD1. The CDR3 has 13 amino acids. The J segment lost 7 bases and the V segment lost 6 bases, leaving 5 bases of the junction unmatched. Per germline, CDR1 KGHDR and CDR2 SFDVKD. The chain's CDR3 is CATSLGGLQPQHF. The DNA of the CDR3 is TGTGCCACCAGTCTAGGGGGCTTGCAGCCCCAGCATTTT.

The rearrangement joins TRBV2 to TRBJ1-2, with 8 positions matching TRBD1. V shed 4 bases and J 5 bases; nucleotides not matched to a gene: 0. Germline V gene lookup returns CDR1 SNHLY and CDR2 FYNNEI. The CDR3 runs to 12 residues. This CDR3 is CASSGQGYGYTF. CDR3 in DNA: TGTGCCAGCAGTGGACAGGGGTATGGCTACACCTTC.

The chain is built from TRBV20-1 and TRBJ2-3; TRBD2 aligns across 14 bases. This CDR3 contains 20 residues. Trimming removed 3 bases from V and 4 bases from J; junction bases left unmatched: 18. CDR1 is DFQATT, CDR2 SNEGSKA, per germline (reference sequence). The CDR3 region has the DNA TGCAGTGCTAGTCGCGGACGGAGACTAGCGGGAGGGCCTGGCGCAGATACGCAGTATTTT. Translated, it gives CSASRGRRLAGGPGADTQYF.

This chain uses TRBV7-8 with TRBJ2-7; no firm D call. The CDR3 is 16 amino acids. Per the germline V gene, CDR1 is SGHVS and CDR2 is FQNEAQ. Trimming left V 4 bases short and J 2 bases short, with 18 bases between. The CDR3 here is CASSSPQRGEAYEQYF. The CDR3 DNA sequence: TGTGCCAGCAGCTCACCTCAGCGTGGTGAGGCCTACGAGCAGTACTTC.

This chain connects TRBV28 to TRBJ1-6, with TRBD1 matching over 9 bases. Germline V gene lookup returns CDR1 MDHEN and CDR2 SYDVKM. CDR3 size: 15 residues. The ends lost 7 bases at V and 10 bases at J; junction bases unmatched: 11. The CDR3 sequence is CASNPPGQGLSPLHF. The CDR3 DNA follows: TGTGCCAGCAATCCCCCGGGACAGGGTCTCTCACCCCTCCACTTT.

V is TRBV28 and J is TRBJ2-3; TRBD2 aligns across 9 bases. CDR1 is MDHEN, CDR2 SYDVKM, per germline. J was trimmed by 0 bases and V by 6 bases; bases with no gene match: 13. There are 18 residues in the CDR3. The CDR3 is CASSLAGRGGPSTDTQYF. In DNA, the CDR3 is TGTGCCAGCAGCCTAGCGGGGCGGGGGGGACCTAGCACAGATACGCAGTATTTT.

The V and J genes are TRBV18 and TRBJ1-3; D call uncertain. The CDR3 is 15 amino acids. CDR1 is KGHSH, CDR2 LQKENI, per germline. Between the trimmed V and J ends, which lost 3 bases and 0 bases, there was a span of 9 bases. CDR3 sequence: CASSPGLNSGNTIYF. The CDR3 DNA follows: TGTGCCAGCTCACCTGGTCTAAACTCTGGAAACACCATATATTTT.

The gene calls are TRBV24-1 and TRBJ2-1; 7 nucleotides agree with TRBD1. This CDR3 is 15 amino acids long. CDR1 and CDR2 from the germline V gene are KGHDR and SFDVKD. V shed 8 bases, J shed 2 bases, and the junction held 8 bases outside the gene matches. CDR3 in amino acids: CATTNTGAPYNEQFF. CDR3 DNA sequence: TGTGCCACCACCAACACAGGGGCCCCCTACAATGAGCAGTTCTTC.

This clone came up once. V is TRBV7-9 and J is TRBJ1-5; D remains ambiguous. CDR1 is SEHNR, CDR2 FQNEAQ, per germline (reference sequence). This CDR3 region has 13 residues. The V gene lost 1 base and the J gene lost 14 bases, with 15 bases spanning the gap. This CDR3 is CASSLEGGGPEHF. The DNA of the CDR3 is TGTGCCAGCAGCTTAGAAGGAGGAGGACCAGAGCATTTT.

The gene calls are TRBV2 and TRBJ1-1; D possibly corresponds to TRBD1 (6 bases). CDR3 length: 13 residues. The V gene lost 4 bases and the J gene lost 4 bases, with 10 bases spanning the gap. Germline values: CDR1 SNHLY, CDR2 FYNNEI. The CDR3 here is CASSGLGGTEAFF. The CDR3 DNA follows: TGTGCCAGCAGTGGTCTAGGGGGCACTGAAGCTTTCTTT. Variable domain in full (rest from reference TRBV2 and TRBJ1-1): EPEVTQTPSHQVTQMGQEVILRCVPISNHLYFYWYRQILGQKVEFLVSFYNNEISEKSEIFDDQFSVERPDGSNFTLKIRSTKLEDSAMYFCASSGLGGTEAFFGQGTRLTVV.

V is TRBV28 and J is TRBJ1-2; tentatively, D is TRBD1 (6 bases). CDR3 length: 14 residues. The germline V gene has CDR1 MDHEN and CDR2 SYDVKM. V was trimmed by 5 bases and J by 3 bases, leaving 13 bases between them. CDR3 residues: CASSPSTGYYGYTF. CDR3 bases: TGTGCCAGCAGTCCATCCACAGGGTACTATGGCTACACCTTC.

The rearrangement joins TRBV12-3 or TRBV12-4 to TRBJ2-6; D is uncertain. V shed 5 bases and J shed 4 bases, with 6 bases lying between them. CDR3 length equals 13 residues. The CDR3, as DNA: TGTGCCAGCAGTCCGGTCGGGGCCAACGTCCTGACTTTC. This codes for CASSPVGANVLTF.

The chain uses TRBV27 and TRBJ1-2; 10 nucleotides line up with TRBD1. Germline loops: CDR1 MNHEY, CDR2 SMNVEV (reference sequence). V was pared by 4 bases and J by 6 bases, with 8 bases of the junction left unmatched. CDR3 length equals 15 residues. The CDR3: CASSSSGTGANGYTF. The CDR3 DNA is TGTGCCAGCAGTTCGTCCGGGACAGGGGCGAATGGCTACACCTTC.

The chain recombines TRBV5-1 with TRBJ2-1, with 7 bases aligning to TRBD2. The CDR3 contains 11 residues. V lost 7 bases to trimming and J lost 10 bases; unmatched junction nucleotides: 5. Germline lookup yields CDR1 SGHRS and CDR2 YFSETQ. The DNA for the CDR3 is TGCGCCAGCTCTGGGGGACTAGAGCAGTTCTTC. Translated: CASSGGLEQFF.

The chain employs TRBV10-3 and TRBJ1-1; the D gene is possibly TRBD1 (5 bases). Germline-derived CDR1 and CDR2 are ENHRY and SYGVKD. The CDR3 covers 13 residues. With 7 bases removed from V and 3 bases from J, the gap between germline ends came to 12 bases. CDR3 loop: CAITITRDTEAFF. Here the CDR3 DNA reads TGTGCCATCACTATCACCAGGGACACTGAAGCTTTCTTT.

Of note for this clone: The identical CDR3 is also encoded by other nucleotide sequences in the sample. V usage is TRBV13 and J usage is TRBJ1-5; D unclear. Germline lookup yields CDR1 PRHDT and CDR2 FYEKMQ (reference sequence). This CDR3 comprises 15 residues. With 0 bases removed from V and 3 bases from J, the gap between germline ends came to 9 bases. The CDR3 DNA is TGTGCCAGCAGCTTAGGGCAGGCCAACAATCAGCCCCAGCATTTT. Its protein is CASSLGQANNQPQHF.

This clone has only a few counts. The V gene is TRBV30, the J gene TRBJ1-2; the D is unclear. There are 12 residues in the CDR3. Germline V gene data show CDR1 as GTSNPN and CDR2 as SVGIG (reference sequence). V dropped 0 bases and J dropped 6 bases, with 8 bases sitting between them. The CDR3 nucleotides are TGTGCCTGGAGTGTCGGTCCGAATGGCTACACCTTC. The encoded protein is CAWSVGPNGYTF.

The chain couples TRBV6-1 to TRBJ1-3; D ambiguous. In germline, CDR1 is MNHNS, CDR2 SASEGT. The V and J ends lost 2 bases and 1 base respectively, with 9 bases between them. The CDR3 length is 15 residues. The CDR3 region has the DNA TGTGCCAGCAGTGAATTAACTACATCTGGAAACACCATATATTTT. Protein sequence: CASSELTTSGNTIYF.

This sequence joins TRBV5-6 and TRBJ1-6; weak D call: TRBD1 (6 bases). The germline V gene has CDR1 SGHDT and CDR2 YYEEEE. The CDR3 length is 15 residues. Between the trimmed V and J ends, which lost 0 bases and 9 bases, there was a span of 13 bases. This CDR3 reads CASSLGQGIGSPLHF. The CDR3, as DNA: TGTGCCAGCAGCTTGGGGCAGGGGATAGGTTCACCCCTCCACTTT.

V and J are TRBV27 and TRBJ1-1; no definite D call. V lost 0 bases to trimming and J lost 0 bases, with 8 bases between them. This CDR3 spans 15 amino acids. Germline V gives CDR1 MNHEY, CDR2 SMNVEV (reference sequence). CDR3 region: CASSLSRDLNTEAFF. The CDR3 region has the DNA TGTGCCAGCAGTTTATCGCGGGATCTGAACACTGAAGCTTTCTTT.

This chain uses TRBV19 with TRBJ2-1; 8 bases match TRBD2. CDR1 LNHDA and CDR2 SQIVND come from the germline V gene (reference sequence). The length of the CDR3 is 16 residues. V lost 5 bases to trimming and J lost 0 bases; unmatched junction nucleotides: 6. The CDR3 DNA reads as TGTGCCAGTAGTCTCACTAGCGGCGGCTCCTACAATGAGCAGTTCTTC. Translation gives CASSLTSGGSYNEQFF.

The chain is built from TRBV15 and TRBJ1-5; no clear D. The CDR3 is 14 amino acids. Trimming left V 3 bases short and J 2 bases short, with 8 bases between. Germline CDR1 LNHNV, CDR2 YYDKDF (reference sequence). CDR3 loop: CATSSRGGNQPQHF. DNA for the CDR3: TGTGCCACCAGCAGTCGCGGGGGCAATCAGCCCCAGCATTTT.

The table lists this clone with a few counts. CDR3 DNA sequence: TGCGCCAGCAGCGTAATCACTAGCGGTCGAACCTACGAGCAGTACTTC. Translated, it gives CASSVITSGRTYEQYF. The chain links TRBV5-1 to TRBJ2-7; TRBD2 agrees at 8 bases. The trim removed 4 bases at V and 2 bases at J, leaving 11 bases unmatched. CDR3 length: 16 residues. Germline-derived CDR1 and CDR2 are SGHRS and YFSETQ.

The chain employs TRBV24-1 and TRBJ2-2, with D possibly matching TRBD2 (6 bases). V gave up 1 base and J gave up 4 bases, with 12 bases separating them. This CDR3 is 16 amino acids long. Looked up from germline, CDR1 is KGHDR and CDR2 is SFDVKD. CDR3 residues: CATSDFGGPTTGELFF. CDR3 DNA sequence: TGTGCCACCAGTGATTTCGGAGGGCCCACCACCGGGGAGCTGTTTTTT.